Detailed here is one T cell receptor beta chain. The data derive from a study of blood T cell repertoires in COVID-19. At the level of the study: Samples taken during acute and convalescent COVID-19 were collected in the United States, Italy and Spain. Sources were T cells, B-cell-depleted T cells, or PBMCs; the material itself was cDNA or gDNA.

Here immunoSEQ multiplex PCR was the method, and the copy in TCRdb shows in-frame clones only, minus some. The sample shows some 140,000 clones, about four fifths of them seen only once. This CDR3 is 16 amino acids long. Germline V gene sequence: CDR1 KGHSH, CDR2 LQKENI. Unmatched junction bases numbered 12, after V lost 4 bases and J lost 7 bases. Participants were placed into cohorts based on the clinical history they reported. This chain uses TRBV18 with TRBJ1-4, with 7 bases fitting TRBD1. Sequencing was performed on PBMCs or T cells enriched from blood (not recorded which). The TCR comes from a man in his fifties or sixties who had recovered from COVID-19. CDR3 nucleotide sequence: TGTGCCAGCTCACTAGGGACAGTTGCACCTTTTGAAAAACTGTTTTTT. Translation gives CASSLGTVAPFEKLFF.